The entry below describes one TCR beta chain. Its antigen remains unknown. Unique-molecular-identifier-tagged TCR beta cDNA libraries were used. T cells numbering about 1 to 11 million yielded 450,000 to 600,000 cDNA molecules. MiXCR, applied by TCRdb to the PCR reads, yields one record per CDR3 protein. The sample contains approximately 360,000 distinct CDR3 sequences, roughly 35% of which appear only once. The CDR3 has 15 residues. CDR1 MGHRA and CDR2 YSYEKL come from the germline V gene. With V trimmed by 3 bases and J by 5 bases, 9 bases remained unmatched. The data belong to a study of post-analysis software for immune sequencing data. Whole-study results and caveats: Multiple sclerosis patients had significantly lower normalized Chao1 diversity than controls. About five TRBV segments, including TRBV5-6, TRBV5-1 and TRBV20-1, were more frequent in patients than controls.

This TCR came from a girl aged 10 to 17 with multiple sclerosis. V usage is TRBV4-1 and J usage is TRBJ2-5, with 7 bases aligning to TRBD2. Sample: blood. The CDR3 loop reads CASSQRTGRGETQYF. The CDR3 DNA is TGCGCCAGCAGCCAGAGAACGGGGAGGGGTGAGACCCAGTACTTC.